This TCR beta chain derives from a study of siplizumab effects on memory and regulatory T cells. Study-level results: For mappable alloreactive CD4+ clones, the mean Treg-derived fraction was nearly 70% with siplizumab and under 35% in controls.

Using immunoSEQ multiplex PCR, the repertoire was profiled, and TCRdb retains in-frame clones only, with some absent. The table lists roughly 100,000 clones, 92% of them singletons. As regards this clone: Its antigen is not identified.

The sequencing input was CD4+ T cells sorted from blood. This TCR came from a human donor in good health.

CDR3 sequence (DNA): TGCGCCAGCAGACTACGACAACTGTCTAATGAAAAACTGTTTTTT. Amino acid sequence: CASRLRQLSNEKLFF. V gene TRBV5-1 combines with J gene TRBJ1-4; D call uncertain. V lost 5 bases to trimming and J lost 3 bases, with 14 bases between them. CDR3 length: 15 amino acids. Germline CDR1 reads SGHRS; CDR2 reads YFSETQ.